This TCR beta chain was recovered during a study of molecular identifiers for immune sequencing clone quantification. CDR1 is SGDLS, CDR2 YYNGEE, per germline. The CDR3 covers 15 residues. Losses at the gene ends were 0 bases for V and 3 bases for J; bases not matched to a gene: 4. Bulk TCR libraries were made with methods that had been previously described and with listed TCR primers. One entry per CDR3 protein, called by TCRdb with MiXCR from the PCR reads. This table has roughly 300,000 distinct CDR3 sequences, roughly a quarter appearing once. Libraries for naive CD8 T cells, which were made from around 20,000 to 1,000,000 sorted cells, drew on 10%, 30% or 50% of the RNA. This clonotype came up many times. Its antigen is as yet unknown. The study's findings and limits: Because of identical TCR molecules sharing a barcode, sizes of highly expanded clones could be underestimated. Even with about a million naive cells present, spiked Jurkat TCR RNA from one cell was reportedly detectable.

The chain joins TRBV9 to TRBJ2-7; TRBD1 matches at 9 bases. The sample was naive CD8+ T cells from blood, with Jurkat cell RNA spiked in. Documented subset: FACS-sorted CD8+CD4-CCR7+CD45RA+ naive T cells. The receptor was isolated from a human donor in good health. Some libraries in this study had Jurkat cell RNA spiked in. In DNA, the CDR3 is TGTGCCAGCAGCGTAGTCGGGGACAGGGACTACGAGCAGTACTTC. Translated: CASSVVGDRDYEQYF.